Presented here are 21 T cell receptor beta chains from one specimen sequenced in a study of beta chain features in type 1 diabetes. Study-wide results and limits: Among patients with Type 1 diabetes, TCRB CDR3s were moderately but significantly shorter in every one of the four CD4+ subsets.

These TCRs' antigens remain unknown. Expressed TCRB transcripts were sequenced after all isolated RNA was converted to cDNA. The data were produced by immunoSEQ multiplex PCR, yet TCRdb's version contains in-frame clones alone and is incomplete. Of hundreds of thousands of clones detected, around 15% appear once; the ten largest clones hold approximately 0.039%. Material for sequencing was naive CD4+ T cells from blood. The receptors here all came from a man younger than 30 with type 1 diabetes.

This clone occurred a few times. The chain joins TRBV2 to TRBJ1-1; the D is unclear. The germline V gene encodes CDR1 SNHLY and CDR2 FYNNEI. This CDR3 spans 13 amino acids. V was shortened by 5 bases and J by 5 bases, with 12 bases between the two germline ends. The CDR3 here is CASSTNAGTEAFF. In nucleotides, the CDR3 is TGTGCCAGCAGTACCAACGCGGGGACTGAAGCTTTCTTT. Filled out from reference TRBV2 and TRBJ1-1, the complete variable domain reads EPEVTQTPSHQVTQMGQEVILRCVPISNHLYFYWYRQILGQKVEFLVSFYNNEISEKSEIFDDQFSVERPDGSNFTLKIRSTKLEDSAMYFCASSTNAGTEAFFGQGTRLTVV.

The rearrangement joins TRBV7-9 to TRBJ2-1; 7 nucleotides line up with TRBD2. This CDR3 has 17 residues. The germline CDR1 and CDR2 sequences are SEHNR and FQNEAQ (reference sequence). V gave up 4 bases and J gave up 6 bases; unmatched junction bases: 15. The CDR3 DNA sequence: TGTGCCAGCAGCTCCGGACTAGGGGACGAGCGGAGCAATGAGCAGTTCTTC. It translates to CASSSGLGDERSNEQFF.

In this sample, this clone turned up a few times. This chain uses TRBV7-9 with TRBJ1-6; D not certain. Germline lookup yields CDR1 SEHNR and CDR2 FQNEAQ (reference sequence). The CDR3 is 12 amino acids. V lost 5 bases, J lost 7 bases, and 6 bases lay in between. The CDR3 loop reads CASSLPNSPLHF. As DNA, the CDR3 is TGTGCCAGCAGCCTCCCCAATTCACCCCTCCACTTT. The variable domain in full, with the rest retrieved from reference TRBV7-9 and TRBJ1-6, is DTGVSQNPRHKITKRGQNVTFRCDPISEHNRLYWYRQTLGQGPEFLTYFQNEAQLEKSRLLSDRFSAERPKGSFSTLEIQRTEQGDSAMYLCASSLPNSPLHFGNGTRLTVT.

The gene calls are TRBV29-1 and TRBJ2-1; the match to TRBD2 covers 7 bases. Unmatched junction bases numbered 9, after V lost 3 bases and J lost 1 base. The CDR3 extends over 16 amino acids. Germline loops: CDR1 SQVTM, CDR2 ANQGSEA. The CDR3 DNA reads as TGCAGCGTTGAGACCCCTGGCGGGAGTTCCTACAATGAGCAGTTCTTC. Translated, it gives CSVETPGGSSYNEQFF.

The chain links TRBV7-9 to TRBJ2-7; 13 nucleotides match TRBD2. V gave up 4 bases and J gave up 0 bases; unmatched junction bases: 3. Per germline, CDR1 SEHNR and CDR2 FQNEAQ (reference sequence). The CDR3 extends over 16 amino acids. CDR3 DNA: TGTGCCAGCAGCTCCGGGACTAGCGGGGACTCCTACGAGCAGTACTTC. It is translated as CASSSGTSGDSYEQYF. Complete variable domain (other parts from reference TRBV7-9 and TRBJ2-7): DTGVSQNPRHKITKRGQNVTFRCDPISEHNRLYWYRQTLGQGPEFLTYFQNEAQLEKSRLLSDRFSAERPKGSFSTLEIQRTEQGDSAMYLCASSSGTSGDSYEQYFGPGTRLTVT.

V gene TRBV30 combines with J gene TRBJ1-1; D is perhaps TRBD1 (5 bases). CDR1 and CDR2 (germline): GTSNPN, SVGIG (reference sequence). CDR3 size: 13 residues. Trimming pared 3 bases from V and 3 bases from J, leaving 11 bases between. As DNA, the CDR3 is TGTGCCTGGAGCCGACAGATGGACACTGAAGCTTTCTTT. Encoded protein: CAWSRQMDTEAFF.

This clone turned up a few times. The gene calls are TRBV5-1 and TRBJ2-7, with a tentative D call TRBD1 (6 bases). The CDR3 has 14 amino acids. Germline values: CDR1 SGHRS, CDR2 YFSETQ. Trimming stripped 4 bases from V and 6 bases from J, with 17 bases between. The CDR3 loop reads CASSDPQGSGEQYF. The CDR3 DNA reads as TGCGCCAGCAGCGACCCCCAGGGGTCCGGCGAGCAGTACTTC.

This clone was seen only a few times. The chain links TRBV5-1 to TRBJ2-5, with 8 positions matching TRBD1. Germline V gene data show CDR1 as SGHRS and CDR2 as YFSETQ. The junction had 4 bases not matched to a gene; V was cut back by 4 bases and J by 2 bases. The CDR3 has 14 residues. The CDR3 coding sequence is TGCGCCAGCAGCCAAGGACAGGGACAAGAGACCCAGTACTTC. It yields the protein CASSQGQGQETQYF.

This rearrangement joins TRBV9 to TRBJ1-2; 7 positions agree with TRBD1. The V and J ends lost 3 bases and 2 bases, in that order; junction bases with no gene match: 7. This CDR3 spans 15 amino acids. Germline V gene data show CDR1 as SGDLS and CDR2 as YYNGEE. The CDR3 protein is CASSGGQADNYGYTF. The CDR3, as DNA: TGTGCCAGCAGCGGAGGACAGGCGGACAACTATGGCTACACCTTC.

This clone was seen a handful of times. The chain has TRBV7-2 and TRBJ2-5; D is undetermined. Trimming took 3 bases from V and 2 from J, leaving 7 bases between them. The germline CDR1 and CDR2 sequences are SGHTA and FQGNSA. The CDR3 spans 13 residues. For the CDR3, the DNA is TGTGCCAGCAGCTTCGGGCCGCAAGAGACCCAGTACTTC. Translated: CASSFGPQETQYF.

CDR3 nucleotides: TGTGCCAGCAGGGCCGGTGGCTACACCTTC. Translated: CASRAGGYTF. The V and J genes are TRBV28 and TRBJ1-2; no firm D call. The V end was cut by 6 bases, the J end by 7 bases, with 6 bases between. This CDR3 spans 10 amino acids. Per germline, CDR1 MDHEN and CDR2 SYDVKM.

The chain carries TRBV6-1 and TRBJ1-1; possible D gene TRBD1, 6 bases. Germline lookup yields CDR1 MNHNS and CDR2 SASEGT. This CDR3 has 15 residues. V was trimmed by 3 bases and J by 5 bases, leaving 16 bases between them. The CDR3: CASSDPGRGRTEAFF. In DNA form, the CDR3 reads TGTGCCAGCAGTGACCCCGGCAGGGGTAGGACTGAAGCTTTCTTT.

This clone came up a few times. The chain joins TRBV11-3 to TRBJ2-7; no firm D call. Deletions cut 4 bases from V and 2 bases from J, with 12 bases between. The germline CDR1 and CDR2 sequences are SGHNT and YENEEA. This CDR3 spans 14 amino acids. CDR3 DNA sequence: TGTGCCAGCAGCTCCTGGTACGGCGCCTACGAGCAGTACTTC. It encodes CASSSWYGAYEQYF.

The CDR3 region is CASSLLAGGGNEQFF. The CDR3 DNA is TGTGCCAGTAGCCTCCTAGCGGGAGGAGGGAATGAGCAGTTCTTC. The rearrangement uses TRBV19 and TRBJ2-1, with TRBD2 matching 11 bases. V dropped 6 bases and J dropped 7; count of bases not matched to a gene: 8. Germline values: CDR1 LNHDA, CDR2 SQIVND (reference sequence). The CDR3 runs to 15 residues.

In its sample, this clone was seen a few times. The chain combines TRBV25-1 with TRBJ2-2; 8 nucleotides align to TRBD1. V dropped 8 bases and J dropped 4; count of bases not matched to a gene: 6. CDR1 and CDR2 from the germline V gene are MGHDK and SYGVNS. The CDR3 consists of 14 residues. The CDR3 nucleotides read TGTGCCAGCGAATCGACAGGGGTCACCGGGGAGCTGTTTTTT. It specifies CASESTGVTGELFF.

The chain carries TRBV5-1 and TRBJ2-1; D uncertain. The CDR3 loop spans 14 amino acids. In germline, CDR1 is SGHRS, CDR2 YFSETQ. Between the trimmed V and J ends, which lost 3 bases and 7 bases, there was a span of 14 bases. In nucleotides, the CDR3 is TGCGCCAGCAGCTCCACCGGACCGAAGAATGAGCAGTTCTTC. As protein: CASSSTGPKNEQFF.

CDR3 loop: CSATVNTEAFF. The CDR3 DNA reads TGCAGTGCGACGGTGAACACTGAAGCTTTCTTT. The chain recombines TRBV20-1 with TRBJ1-1; D uncertain. The germline V gene has CDR1 DFQATT and CDR2 SNEGSKA (reference sequence). V shed 6 bases and J shed 0 bases, with 5 bases lying between them. The CDR3 length is 11 residues.

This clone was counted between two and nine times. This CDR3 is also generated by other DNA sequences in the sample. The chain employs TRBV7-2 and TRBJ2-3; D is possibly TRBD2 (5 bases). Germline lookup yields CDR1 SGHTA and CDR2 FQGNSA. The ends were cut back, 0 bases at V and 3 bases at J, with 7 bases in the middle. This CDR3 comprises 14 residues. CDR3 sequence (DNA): TGTGCCAGCAGCTTAGCGGGAGCGACAGATACGCAGTATTTT. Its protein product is CASSLAGATDTQYF. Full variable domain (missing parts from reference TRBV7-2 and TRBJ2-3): GAGVSQSPSNKVTEKGKDVELRCDPISGHTALYWYRQSLGQGLEFLIYFQGNSAPDKSGLPSDRFSAERTGGSVSTLTIQRTQQEDSAVYLCASSLAGATDTQYFGPGTRLTVL.

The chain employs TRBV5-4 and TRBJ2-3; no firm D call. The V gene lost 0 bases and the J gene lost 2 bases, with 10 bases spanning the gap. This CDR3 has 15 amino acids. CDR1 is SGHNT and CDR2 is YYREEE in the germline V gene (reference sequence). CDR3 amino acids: CASSLGPVVTDTQYF. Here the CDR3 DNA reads TGTGCCAGCAGCTTGGGTCCAGTCGTCACAGATACGCAGTATTTT.

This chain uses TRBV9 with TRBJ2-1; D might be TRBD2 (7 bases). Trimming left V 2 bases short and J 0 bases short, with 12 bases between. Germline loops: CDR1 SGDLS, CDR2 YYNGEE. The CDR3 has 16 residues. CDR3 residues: CASSVRGAYSYNEQFF. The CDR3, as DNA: TGTGCCAGCAGCGTCCGGGGGGCCTACTCCTACAATGAGCAGTTCTTC.

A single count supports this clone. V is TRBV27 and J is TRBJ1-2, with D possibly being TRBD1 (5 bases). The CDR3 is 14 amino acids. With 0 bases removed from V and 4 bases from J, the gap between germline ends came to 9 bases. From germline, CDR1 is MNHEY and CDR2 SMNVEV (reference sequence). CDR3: CASSLSSGTYGYTF. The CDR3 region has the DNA TGTGCCAGCAGTTTATCGAGCGGGACCTATGGCTACACCTTC.